A selection of T cell receptor beta chains follows, all from one sample in a study of control samples from healthy donors and cancer patients. Sequenced by immunoSEQ multiplex PCR; TCRdb stores in-frame clones only, minus some. The data show roughly 38,000 clones, with 92% seen just once and approximately 3.8% held by the top ten. Sequenced sample: blood. The receptors here all came from a woman aged 45-65 years in good health. Both conserved end residues are part of each CDR3. D genes are given only for firm matches. Clone sizes are given selectively: once, few, many, or a class where the clone is expanded.

cdr3_aa	cdr3_nt	v_call	clone_size	d_call	j_call
CATSIRNNEQFF	TGTGCCACTTCAATCAGAAACAATGAGCAGTTCTTC	TRBV27	.	.	TRBJ2-1
CASSPLAAGGSTDTQYF	TGTGCCAGCTCACCACTGGCAGCGGGGGGGTCCACAGATACGCAGTATTTT	TRBV18	.	TRBD2	TRBJ2-3
CAIRAILVGSPLHF	TGTGCCATCAGGGCGATTCTGGTGGGTTCACCCCTCCACTTT	TRBV10-3	.	.	TRBJ1-6
CASSPRTGVNYGYTF	TGTGCCAGCAGCCCTCGCACAGGGGTTAACTATGGCTACACCTTC	TRBV7-8	.	TRBD1	TRBJ1-2
CATRRTFDQPQHF	TGTGCCACCCGGCGGACTTTCGATCAGCCCCAGCATTTT	TRBV15	.	.	TRBJ1-5
CASSLGHDNYGYTF	TGCGCCAGCAGCTTGGGACACGATAACTATGGCTACACCTTC	TRBV5-1	once	.	TRBJ1-2
CSVTGDEQFF	TGCAGCGTAACAGGGGATGAGCAGTTCTTC	TRBV29-1	.	TRBD1	TRBJ2-1
CASSLGGSNQPQHF	TGCGCCAGCAGCTTGGGAGGGAGCAATCAGCCCCAGCATTTT	TRBV5-1	once	.	TRBJ1-5
CASNPPGQPYGYTF	TGTGCCAGCAACCCTCCCGGACAACCCTATGGCTACACCTTC	TRBV28	.	.	TRBJ1-2
CASSKQGAGGYTF	TGTGCCAGCAGCAAACAGGGGGCCGGGGGCTACACCTTC	TRBV3-1/TRBV3-2	once	TRBD1	TRBJ1-2
CASTRRVSGHEQFF	TGTGCCAGCACCCGACGGGTATCAGGCCATGAGCAGTTCTTC	TRBV7-8	.	.	TRBJ2-1
CASSLDDFASSYNEQFF	TGTGCCAGCAGCTTAGATGACTTCGCGAGCTCCTACAATGAGCAGTTCTTC	TRBV7-8	.	.	TRBJ2-1
CASSPGVGIGETQYF	TGTGCCAGCAGCCCCGGGGTAGGGATTGGAGAGACCCAGTACTTC	TRBV9	.	.	TRBJ2-5
CASSLVRGGGTEAFF	TGTGCCAGCAGCTTGGTACGCGGGGGGGGCACTGAAGCTTTCTTT	TRBV5-4	.	.	TRBJ1-1
CSALGNTIYF	TGCAGCGCCCTCGGAAACACCATATATTTT	TRBV29-1	.	.	TRBJ1-3
CASSLSYRANYGYTF	TGTGCCAGCAGTTTGAGTTACCGTGCTAACTATGGCTACACCTTC	TRBV28	.	.	TRBJ1-2
CASSQDRYRGGNQPQHF	TGTGCCAGCAGCCAAGATCGGTATAGAGGGGGCAATCAGCCCCAGCATTTT	TRBV3-1/TRBV3-2	.	.	TRBJ1-5
CASSLASVFGHGYTF	TGTGCCAGCAGCTTAGCGAGTGTCTTCGGGCATGGCTACACCTTC	TRBV7-9	.	.	TRBJ1-2
CASAQGTFNSPLHF	TGTGCCAGCGCCCAAGGGACGTTTAATTCACCCCTCCACTTT	TRBV2	.	.	TRBJ1-6
CASSSAPGQLSHEQYF	TGTGCCAGCAGTTCGGCTCCGGGACAGCTCAGCCACGAGCAGTACTTC	TRBV27	.	TRBD1	TRBJ2-7
CASSRIAGERTGELFF	TGTGCCAGCAGCCGAATAGCGGGGGAGAGGACCGGGGAGCTGTTTTTT	TRBV14	.	TRBD2	TRBJ2-2
CSAKIDYGYTF	TGCAGTGCTAAGATAGACTATGGCTACACCTTC	TRBV20-1	.	.	TRBJ1-2
CASSLDGAGTGYTF	TGTGCCAGCAGCTTAGATGGCGCAGGGACCGGCTACACCTTC	TRBV11-3	.	.	TRBJ1-2
CASSLDRGRMNTEAFF	TGTGCCAGCAGCTTAGATCGCGGGAGGATGAACACTGAAGCTTTCTTT	TRBV11-2	few	.	TRBJ1-1
CASSPTFSGANVLTF	TGTGCCAGCAGCCCCACCTTCTCTGGGGCCAACGTCCTGACTTTC	TRBV28	once	.	TRBJ2-6
CASSQDGAGGGEKLFF	TGCGCCAGCAGCCAAGATGGGGCAGGGGGAGGAGAAAAACTGTTTTTT	TRBV4-1	.	TRBD1	TRBJ1-4
CASSIVAGQLLNEQFF	TGTGCCAGTAGTATAGTCGCGGGACAGCTTTTAAATGAGCAGTTCTTC	TRBV19	.	.	TRBJ2-1
CATSAPLAGGGNEQFF	TGTGCCACCAGTGCCCCACTAGCGGGGGGCGGGAATGAGCAGTTCTTC	TRBV24-1	.	TRBD2	TRBJ2-1
CASSQQQGPYEQYF	TGTGCCAGCAGCCAACAGCAGGGCCCCTACGAGCAGTACTTC	TRBV3-1/TRBV3-2	.	.	TRBJ2-7
CASSLAQAIGTASPPQHF	TGTGCCAGCAGCTTAGCGCAGGCCATCGGGACCGCCTCTCCACCCCAGCATTTT	TRBV7-2	.	.	TRBJ1-5
CASSPRGGNYEQYF	TGTGCCAGCTCACCCCGCGGGGGCAACTACGAGCAGTACTTC	TRBV18	.	.	TRBJ2-7
CASSLAPSENTEAFF	TGTGCCAGCAGCTTAGCCCCCTCGGAGAACACTGAAGCTTTCTTT	TRBV7-2	.	.	TRBJ1-1
CASSPRSGSGGNEQFF	TGTGCCAGCTCACCACGGTCCGGTAGCGGGGGCAATGAGCAGTTCTTC	TRBV18	.	TRBD2	TRBJ2-1
CAISESGTGIPDGYTF	TGTGCCATCAGTGAGTCGGGGACAGGGATCCCGGATGGCTACACCTTC	TRBV10-3	.	TRBD1	TRBJ1-2
CASGPGGGGSSYRNEQFF	TGTGCTAGTGGCCCAGGGGGCGGGGGGTCGAGTTACCGTAATGAGCAGTTCTTC	TRBV12-5	.	.	TRBJ2-1
CASSPAAGHGYTF	TGCGCCAGCAGCCCCGCGGCAGGCCATGGCTACACCTTC	TRBV5-1	.	.	TRBJ1-2
CASSLSGPGLGLSGELFF	TGTGCCAGCAGTTTAAGCGGTCCGGGACTAGGACTATCCGGGGAGCTGTTTTTT	TRBV27	.	TRBD2	TRBJ2-2
CASRKPGTDQPQHF	TGTGCCAGCAGGAAACCTGGGACAGATCAGCCCCAGCATTTT	TRBV28	.	TRBD1	TRBJ1-5
CASSLPGGANEQFF	TGTGCCAGCAGCCTCCCGGGGGGGGCAAATGAGCAGTTCTTC	TRBV6-5	.	TRBD2	TRBJ2-1
CASSLGGPVYGYTF	TGTGCCAGCAGCTTAGGGGGCCCAGTCTATGGCTACACCTTC	TRBV7-9	.	.	TRBJ1-2
CASSLSGGGYTF	TGTGCCAGCAGTTTATCAGGGGGTGGCTACACCTTC	TRBV28	.	TRBD1	TRBJ1-2